The clone carrying this TCR beta chain was observed a handful of times. What it binds is unknown. V lost 1 base and J 6 bases, leaving 9 bases between the germline ends. This CDR3 has 13 residues. CDR1 is LGHNT and CDR2 is FRNRAP in the germline V gene. The sample belongs to a study of T cell clones after liver transplantation. Study findings and constraints: Circulating graft-donor-reactive CD4 TCRbeta sequences fell significantly post-transplant in most of the 8 subjects.

Libraries were prepared by immunoSEQ multiplex PCR; TCRdb keeps only in-frame clonotypes and omits some of them. The sample gives roughly 80,000 clones, roughly 80% of which show up once; less than 3.5% is in the top ten. This material consisted of CD4+ T cells from blood, taken at the 22-month timepoint. The rearrangement links TRBV12-5 to TRBJ1-2; D unresolved. The source of this sequence is a human patient who received a liver transplant. Some T cells here may be from the graft donor. As DNA, the CDR3 is TGTGCTAGTGGTTTGGCCTTAGGCGATGGCTACACCTTC. This codes for CASGLALGDGYTF.